The rows below give T cell receptor beta chains drawn from one sample of a study of identical twins. TCRdb re-called the 5' RACE reads with MiXCR, one entry per CDR3 protein. The repertoire holds 520,000 or so distinct CDR3 sequences, with 20% to 25% as singletons. The same sample was also used in a study of T cells expressing NK-cell markers.

Sequencing was done on a sample of CD4+ T cells sorted from blood. The source is a woman aged 18-29 years in good health. CDR3s include the opening cysteine and the closing phenylalanine or tryptophan. D genes are given only for firm matches. The size field is filled for only some rows; it gives once, few, many or a size class.

d_gene	j_gene	abundance	v_gene	CDR3nt	CDR3aa
-	TRBJ2-7	-	TRBV7-2	TGTGCCAGCACCGGCATTGGACGCGGGTCCTCCTACGAGCAGTACTTC	CASTGIGRGSSYEQYF
TRBD2	TRBJ2-2	-	TRBV29-1	TGCAGCGTTGAATTGGGCATTCCGGGACTAGCGGGTGTGAACACCGGGGAGCTGTTTTTT	CSVELGIPGLAGVNTGELFF
-	TRBJ1-1	few	TRBV5-1	TGCGCCAGCAGCTTGGGAAGGGACGACGCGGCTTTCTTT	CASSLGRDDAAFF
-	TRBJ2-5	few	TRBV9	TGTGCCAGCAGCGTGGGCCTTCGGGAGACCCAGTACTTC	CASSVGLRETQYF
-	TRBJ2-3	once	TRBV7-6	TGTGCCAGCGGGAGGGGGCTCTGGAGCACAGATACGCAGTATTTT	CASGRGLWSTDTQYF
TRBD2	TRBJ2-1	-	TRBV5-6	TGTGCCAGCAGCTCAGGACTAGGGGCACACGTAGGCCACAATGAGCAGTTCTTC	CASSSGLGAHVGHNEQFF
-	TRBJ2-7	few	TRBV7-9	TGTGCCAGCAGCACCCCTCCGGTGATCTCAGAGCAGTACTTC	CASSTPPVISEQYF
TRBD2	TRBJ2-7	few	TRBV10-2	TGCGCCACCTCGAAAGGGACTAAAAACGAGCAGTACTTC	CATSKGTKNEQYF
TRBD1	TRBJ2-1	few	TRBV7-6	TGTGCCAGCAGCTTAAGACAGGGGATTACCCATGAGCAGTTCTTC	CASSLRQGITHEQFF
-	TRBJ2-2	-	TRBV20-1	TGCAGTGCTAGAGGAGGTTCGATGGCCGGGGAGCTGTTTTTT	CSARGGSMAGELFF
-	TRBJ2-3	few	TRBV20-1	TGCAGTGCTAGAGCCACCTGGCGGACTAGCACAGATACGCAGTATTTT	CSARATWRTSTDTQYF
TRBD2	TRBJ2-3	-	TRBV9	TGTGCCAGCAGCGTTAGCGGGGAAGATACGCAGTATTTT	CASSVSGEDTQYF
-	TRBJ1-5	-	TRBV20-1	TGCAGTGCTAGTGACGTAGGCGGGAATCAGCCCCAGCATTTT	CSASDVGGNQPQHF
-	TRBJ2-5	many	TRBV20-1	TGCAGTGCCATCCGACTAGAGACCCAGTACTTC	CSAIRLETQYF
-	TRBJ1-6	few	TRBV27	TGTGCCAGCAGTGTGACGGGGTATAATTCACCCCTCCACTTT	CASSVTGYNSPLHF
-	TRBJ2-1	few	TRBV9	TGTGCCAGCAGCGTAGATCCCACTAGCTACAATGAGCAGTTCTTC	CASSVDPTSYNEQFF
-	TRBJ2-1	-	TRBV10-1	TGCGCCAGCAGTGGGTCGTACAGAAACAATGAGCAGTTCTTC	CASSGSYRNNEQFF
-	TRBJ1-2	-	TRBV20-1	TGCAGTGCTAGAGTCCCCTTCGGCTACACCTTC	CSARVPFGYTF
-	TRBJ2-7	-	TRBV12-2	TGTGCAAGTCGCTTGTCTAGCGGGAGGCCTCCTTCCTACGAGCAGTACTTC	CASRLSSGRPPSYEQYF
-	TRBJ1-1	few	TRBV27	TGTGCCAGCAGTTTGTGGGGGAGAGAGACTGAAGCTTTCTTT	CASSLWGRETEAFF
TRBD1	TRBJ1-2	few	TRBV10-3	TGTGCCACCTCGGACAGGGCGGGCTATGGCTACACCTTC	CATSDRAGYGYTF
-	TRBJ1-1	few	TRBV12-3/TRBV12-4	TGTGCCAGCAGTATTGGGCCAGGGCGGGCTGAAGCTTTCTTT	CASSIGPGRAEAFF
-	TRBJ1-1	many	TRBV29-1	TGCAGCGTCGATAAGGGAGGGGCAGGGGCTTTCTTT	CSVDKGGAGAFF
-	TRBJ2-1	-	TRBV19	TGTGCCAGTAGTATTTCGAACTACAATGAGCAGTTCTTC	CASSISNYNEQFF
-	TRBJ1-4	-	TRBV6-1	TGTGCCAGCAGCCGAGATACGGGACTCAATGAAAAACTGTTTTTT	CASSRDTGLNEKLFF
TRBD1	TRBJ1-2	few	TRBV20-1	TGCAGTGCTAGTTCTCGGGACAGGGTAGTTTGGCGGGGCTACACCTTC	CSASSRDRVVWRGYTF
-	TRBJ1-1	many	TRBV2	TGTGCCAGCAGTGACGCAGTAAGAGAAGCTTTCTTT	CASSDAVREAFF
-	TRBJ1-2	few	TRBV21-1	TGTGCCAGCAGGGGGGCTAACTATGGCTACACCTTC	CASRGANYGYTF
-	TRBJ2-2	-	TRBV20-1	TGCAGTGCTAGAGGACAGAAAATTACCGGGGAGCTGTTTTTT	CSARGQKITGELFF